This T cell receptor beta chain appears in the sequencing data of a study of blood T cells in healthy people across ages. Together with a sample-barcoded 5' primer, a J-beta primer mix was included in a second PCR lasting roughly 7 to 11 cycles. From the 5' RACE reads, TCRdb called clonotypes with MiXCR, one entry per CDR3 protein. The sample holds 1.5 million to 2 million distinct CDR3 sequences; approximately 30% are singletons and the top ten take over 7%. Regarding this clonotype: Its antigen is undetermined.

Study conclusions and caveats: Donors of long life had a larger count of naive CD4+ cells and greater diversity than aged donors.

Total RNA, at least 5 micrograms per sample, came from PBMCs. The receptor's source is a woman in her twenties or thirties in good health. Input material: blood.

CDR3 amino acids: CSAEDKVSNQPQHF. CDR3 DNA: TGCAGTGCTGAGGACAAGGTCAGCAATCAGCCCCAGCATTTT. The chain uses TRBV20-1 and TRBJ1-5; TRBD1 might be the D (5 bases). The CDR3 covers 14 residues. CDR1 DFQATT and CDR2 SNEGSKA come from the germline V gene (reference sequence). Trimming removed 5 bases at V and 1 base at J, with 12 bases between.